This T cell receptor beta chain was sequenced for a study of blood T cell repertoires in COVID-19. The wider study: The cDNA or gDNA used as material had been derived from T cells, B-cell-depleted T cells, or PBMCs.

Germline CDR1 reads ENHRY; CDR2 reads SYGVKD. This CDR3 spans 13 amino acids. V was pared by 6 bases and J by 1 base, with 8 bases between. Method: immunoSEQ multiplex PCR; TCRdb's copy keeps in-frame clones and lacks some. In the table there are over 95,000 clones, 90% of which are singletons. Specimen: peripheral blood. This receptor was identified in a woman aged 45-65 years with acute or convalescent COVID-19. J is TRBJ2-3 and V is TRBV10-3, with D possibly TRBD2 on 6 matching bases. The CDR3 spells CAIRGTGTDTQYF. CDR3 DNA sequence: TGTGCCATCAGAGGGACTGGCACAGATACGCAGTATTTT.